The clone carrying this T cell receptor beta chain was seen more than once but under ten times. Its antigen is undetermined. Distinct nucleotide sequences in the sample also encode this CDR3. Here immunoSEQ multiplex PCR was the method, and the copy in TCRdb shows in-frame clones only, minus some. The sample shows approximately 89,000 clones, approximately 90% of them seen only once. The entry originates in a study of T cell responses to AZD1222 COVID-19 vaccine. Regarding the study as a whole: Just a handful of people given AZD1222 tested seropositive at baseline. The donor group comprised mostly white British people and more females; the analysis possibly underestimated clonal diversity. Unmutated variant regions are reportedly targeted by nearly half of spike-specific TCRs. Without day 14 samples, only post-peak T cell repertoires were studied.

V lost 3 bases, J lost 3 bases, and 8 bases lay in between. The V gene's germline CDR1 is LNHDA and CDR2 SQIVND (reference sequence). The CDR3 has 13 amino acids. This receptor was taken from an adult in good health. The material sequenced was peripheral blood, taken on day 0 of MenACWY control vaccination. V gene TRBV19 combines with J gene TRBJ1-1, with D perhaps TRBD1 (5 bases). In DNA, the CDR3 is TGTGCCAGTAGTATCGGGGGGGACACTGAAGCTTTCTTT. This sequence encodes CASSIGGDTEAFF. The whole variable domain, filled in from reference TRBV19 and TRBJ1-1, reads DGGITQSPKYLFRKEGQNVTLSCEQNLNHDAMYWYRQDPGQGLRLIYYSQIVNDFQKGDIAEGYSVSREKKESFPLTVTSAQKNPTAFYLCASSIGGDTEAFFGQGTRLTVV.